This T cell receptor (beta chain) was obtained from a study of blood T cell repertoires in COVID-19. Study information: Material from acute and convalescent COVID-19 was sourced from the United States, Italy and Spain. The cDNA or gDNA used as material had been derived from T cells, B-cell-depleted T cells, or PBMCs.

The V gene's germline CDR1 is ENHRY and CDR2 SYGVKD. V shed 6 bases, J shed 6 bases, and the junction held 5 bases outside the gene matches. The length of the CDR3 is 12 residues. In the authors' methods: Reference gene primer amplification gave nucleated cell count estimates. TCRdb keeps only in-frame clones here, not all; method: immunoSEQ multiplex PCR. V, J and clone size derive from that table, while D and trimming were established from the DNA sequence. Of about 180,000 clones in the sample, 70% to 90% are singletons; the top ten hold 3% to 4%. Sequencing was carried out using peripheral blood. The rearrangement links TRBV10-3 to TRBJ2-7, with 7 bases matching TRBD1. This TCR came from a man in his 60s with acute or convalescent COVID-19. The CDR3 region has the DNA TGTGCCATCAGGACAGGGTTCGGCGAGCAGTACTTC. Its translation: CAIRTGFGEQYF.